The 23 T cell receptor beta chains below come from one sample, sequenced in a study of Graves' ophthalmopathy and Graves' hyperthyroidism. Investigators amplified TCR beta CDR3 regions from RNA transcripts. RT-PCR with HTBI primers came first, then second-round multiplex PCR. TCRdb analysed the multiplex PCR reads with MiXCR anew, one entry per CDR3 protein. Altogether some 1.1 million distinct CDR3 sequences are present, less than 45% being singletons, with the ten largest covering more than 9.5%. The sample taken for sequencing was peripheral blood or thyroid tissue (not recorded which). All receptors derive from an adult man with Graves' hyperthyroidism.

The chain joins TRBV25-1 to TRBJ2-6; 11 bases line up with TRBD1. The germline V gene encodes CDR1 MGHDK and CDR2 SYGVNS. This CDR3 region has 14 residues. Trimming took 11 bases from V and 3 from J; bases not matched to a gene: 3. The CDR3 DNA is TGTGCCGGACAGGGGGCTAGTGGGGCCAACGTCCTGACTTTC. It is translated as CAGQGASGANVLTF.

In its sample, this clonotype was seen once. One end of the junction fails to match germline, which may point to a read error. This chain uses TRBV10-2 with TRBJ2-3; 7 bases fit TRBD2. The germline V gene encodes CDR1 WSHSY and CDR2 SAAADI. The length of the CDR3 is 17 residues. The CDR3 sequence is CAISESTTGGSTDTQYF. Here the CDR3 DNA reads TGTGCCATCAGTGAGTCGACCACGGGGGGAAGCACAGATACGCAGTATTTT.

At least ten counts were recorded for this clonotype. The genes are TRBV4-3 and TRBJ2-5; TRBD2 aligns across 8 bases. V lost 1 base and J lost 5; bases outside the gene matches: 6. The CDR3 extends over 15 amino acids. Germline CDR1 reads LGHNA; CDR2 reads YSLEER. The DNA for the CDR3 is TGCGCCAGCAGCCAAGCATGGCGGGGGGACGAGACCCAGTACTTC. It is translated as CASSQAWRGDETQYF.

This chain uses TRBV7-2 with TRBJ1-2; D unresolved. From germline, CDR1 is SGHTA and CDR2 FQGNSA. This CDR3 comprises 11 residues. V was shortened by 11 bases and J by 2 bases, with 9 bases between the two germline ends. This chain's CDR3 is CAAALNYGYTF. CDR3 in DNA: TGTGCCGCAGCCCTAAACTATGGCTACACCTTC.

This clonotype was seen ten or more times. The V and J genes are TRBV29-1 and TRBJ1-1, with a possible D match to TRBD1 (6 bases). This CDR3 contains 13 residues. Germline values: CDR1 SQVTM, CDR2 ANQGSEA. V was shortened by 7 bases and J by 0 bases, with 12 bases between the two germline ends. The CDR3 spells CSAGDGMNTEAFF. In DNA, the CDR3 is TGCAGCGCAGGGGACGGCATGAACACTGAAGCTTTCTTT.

Written as DNA, the CDR3 is TGTGCTAGAACCGTTTCGGGGGGGAACACTGAAGCTTTCTTT. This encodes CARTVSGGNTEAFF. This chain joins TRBV9 and TRBJ1-1; D perhaps matches TRBD1 (5 bases). CDR3 length: 14 amino acids. In germline, CDR1 is SGDLS, CDR2 YYNGEE.

The rearrangement uses TRBV7-2 and TRBJ1-1; TRBD1 is a possible D gene (5 bases). The germline V gene encodes CDR1 SGHTA and CDR2 FQGNSA. The CDR3 extends over 14 amino acids. Trimming shortened V by 8 bases and J by 4 bases, and 17 bases separated the two germline ends. The CDR3 here is CASGEGLFGTEAFF. The CDR3 DNA reads as TGTGCCAGCGGCGAGGGGTTGTTTGGCACTGAAGCTTTCTTT.

In this sample, this clonotype turned up many times. The V gene is TRBV7-9, the J gene TRBJ1-4, with D possibly TRBD1 on 5 matching bases. Germline V lookup: CDR1 SEHNR, CDR2 FQNEAQ (reference sequence). V shed 5 bases and J shed 12 bases, with 13 bases lying between them. There are 12 residues in the CDR3. As DNA, the CDR3 is TGTGCCAGCAGCCAGACAGTGACCCAACTGTTTTTT. Protein product: CASSQTVTQLFF.

This clonotype appeared many times. The chain has TRBV19 and TRBJ1-2; D is uncertain. The CDR3 has 16 amino acids. Germline CDR1 is LNHDA and CDR2 is SQIVND (reference sequence). V gave up 6 bases and J gave up 1 base, with 18 bases separating them. The CDR3 is CASRTSRSLINYGYTF. The DNA of the CDR3 is TGTGCCAGTAGGACCTCTCGGAGCCTGATTAACTATGGCTACACCTTC.

This clonotype was observed many times. The rearrangement uses TRBV7-6 and TRBJ1-5; 7 nucleotides line up with TRBD1. Trimming at V came to 5 bases and at J to 6 bases, leaving 7 bases not matched to a gene. The CDR3 covers 14 residues. Germline V lookup: CDR1 SGHVS, CDR2 FNYEAQ. The CDR3 sequence is CASSPRQGAQPQHF. Here the CDR3 DNA reads TGTGCCAGCAGCCCGCGACAGGGTGCTCAGCCCCAGCATTTT. Full variable domain (outside the CDR3, taken from reference TRBV7-6 and TRBJ1-5): GAGVSQSPRYKVTKRGQDVALRCDPISGHVSLYWYRQALGQGPEFLTYFNYEAQQDKSGLPNDRFSAERPEGSISTLTIQRTEQRDSAMYRCASSPRQGAQPQHFGDGTRLSIL.

The chain carries TRBV2 and TRBJ2-6, with 11 positions matching TRBD2. The trim removed 4 bases at V and 4 bases at J, leaving 0 bases unmatched. CDR3 length equals 15 residues. Germline V gene data show CDR1 as SNHLY and CDR2 as FYNNEI. For the CDR3, the DNA is TGTGCCAGCAGTGGACTAGCGGGGGGGGCCAACGTCCTGACTTTC. Translating it yields CASSGLAGGANVLTF. The whole variable domain, filled in from reference TRBV2 and TRBJ2-6, reads EPEVTQTPSHQVTQMGQEVILRCVPISNHLYFYWYRQILGQKVEFLVSFYNNEISEKSEIFDDQFSVERPDGSNFTLKIRSTKLEDSAMYFCASSGLAGGANVLTFGAGSRLTVL.

This clonotype was seen repeatedly, ten times or more. The chain has TRBV2 and TRBJ1-2; weak D call: TRBD1 (5 bases). The V gene lost 9 bases and the J gene lost 3 bases, with 14 bases spanning the gap. Germline values: CDR1 SNHLY, CDR2 FYNNEI. CDR3 length equals 13 residues. The CDR3 DNA reads as TGTGCCAGAAACCAGGGCCCCGACTATGGCTACACCTTC. Its protein product is CARNQGPDYGYTF. Full variable domain (missing parts from reference TRBV2 and TRBJ1-2): EPEVTQTPSHQVTQMGQEVILRCVPISNHLYFYWYRQILGQKVEFLVSFYNNEISEKSEIFDDQFSVERPDGSNFTLKIRSTKLEDSAMYFCARNQGPDYGYTFGSGTRLTVV.

The rearrangement links TRBV20-1 to TRBJ2-5; D may be TRBD1 (8 bases). The V end was cut by 5 bases, the J end by 5 bases, with 15 bases between. Germline CDR1 DFQATT, CDR2 SNEGSKA (reference sequence). The CDR3 is 13 amino acids. CDR3 DNA sequence: TGCAGTGCTGGACAGGGAGGGTTCGAGACCCAGTACTTC. It is translated as CSAGQGGFETQYF.

The CDR3 loop is CSVDKGTQGEQYF. In nucleotides, the CDR3 is TGCAGCGTTGATAAGGGGACCCAGGGCGAGCAGTACTTC. V is TRBV29-1 and J is TRBJ2-7; D is tentatively TRBD1 or TRBD2 (5 bases each). V was trimmed by 3 bases and J by 6 bases, leaving 15 bases between them. This CDR3 contains 13 residues. CDR1 SQVTM and CDR2 ANQGSEA come from the germline V gene.

The sample holds a few counts of this clonotype. The chain recombines TRBV7-2 with TRBJ2-7; no clear D gene. V lost 0 bases and J lost 6, with 9 bases in between. This CDR3 contains 13 residues. Germline-derived CDR1 and CDR2 are SGHTA and FQGNSA. The CDR3 sequence is CASSLAHITEQYF. CDR3 DNA: TGTGCCAGCAGCTTAGCGCACATAACCGAGCAGTACTTC.

This clonotype was detected a few times. The rearrangement links TRBV7-2 to TRBJ2-7; 9 bases fit TRBD2. Germline-derived CDR1 and CDR2 are SGHTA and FQGNSA. V was pared by 4 bases and J by 4 bases, with 14 bases of the junction left unmatched. CDR3 length equals 17 residues. The DNA of the CDR3 is TGTGCCAGCAGCTCCCTCCAGCGGGAGGACATCTTATACGAGCAGTACTTC. Translating it yields CASSSLQREDILYEQYF.

The genes are TRBV29-1 and TRBJ2-2; D not certain. Trimming stripped 8 bases from V and 5 bases from J, with 0 bases between. Germline loops: CDR1 SQVTM, CDR2 ANQGSEA. CDR3 length: 8 residues. The CDR3 bases are TGCAGCACCGGGGAGCTGTTTTTT. Translated: CSTGELFF.

The rearrangement links TRBV2 to TRBJ1-6, with 11 bases matching TRBD1. Germline values: CDR1 SNHLY, CDR2 FYNNEI. CDR3 length equals 15 residues. The junction had 5 bases not matched to a gene; V was cut back by 5 bases and J by 8 bases. Here the CDR3 reads CASSPRDRGDSPLHF. The DNA for the CDR3 is TGTGCCAGCAGTCCACGGGACAGGGGGGATTCACCCCTCCACTTT.

This clonotype showed up just a few times. The rearrangement joins TRBV3-1 to TRBJ1-2; D perhaps matches TRBD1 (6 bases). The V end lost 3 bases, the J end lost 2 bases, and 13 bases lay between the germline ends. This CDR3 has 15 amino acids. Germline-derived CDR1 and CDR2 are LGHDT and YNNKEL (reference sequence). This CDR3 is CASSQGGQYNYGYTF. The CDR3 DNA follows: TGTGCCAGCAGCCAGGGCGGACAGTACAACTATGGCTACACCTTC.

This clonotype has at least ten counts. This chain uses TRBV7-9 with TRBJ2-7; 12 bases match TRBD2. The CDR3 spans 19 residues. CDR1 SEHNR and CDR2 FQNEAQ come from the germline V gene (reference sequence). After removal of 5 bases from V and 0 bases from J, the junction contained 14 bases not matched to a gene. In nucleotides, the CDR3 is TGTGCCAGCAGCAAAGACAGGGGACTAGCGGGTTCACGCTCCTACGAGCAGTACTTC. Translated, it gives CASSKDRGLAGSRSYEQYF.

This chain connects TRBV7-2 to TRBJ2-5; no clear D. The CDR3 consists of 17 residues. Germline values: CDR1 SGHTA, CDR2 FQGNSA. Deletions cut 1 base from V and 4 bases from J, with 19 bases between. The CDR3 is CASSLDGRAVWGETQYF. CDR3 bases: TGTGCCAGCAGCTTAGATGGGCGCGCAGTTTGGGGAGAGACCCAGTACTTC.

This clonotype came up many times. This chain connects TRBV7-8 to TRBJ2-6; a weak D match, TRBD2 (6 bases). This CDR3 is built from 17 residues. V was trimmed by 5 bases and J by 4 bases, leaving 18 bases between them. Germline CDR1 is SGHVS and CDR2 is FQNEAQ. The CDR3: CASSLHGGKSGANVLTF. CDR3 nucleotide sequence: TGTGCCAGCAGCCTACATGGGGGGAAGTCCGGGGCCAACGTCCTGACTTTC.

The genes are TRBV12-3 or TRBV12-4 and TRBJ1-2; D unclear. With 6 bases removed from V and 6 bases from J, the gap between germline ends came to 14 bases. This CDR3 spans 13 amino acids. CDR3 region: CASSPTLLNGYTF. CDR3 DNA: TGTGCCAGCAGCCCGACACTCCTGAATGGCTACACCTTC.